This T cell receptor (beta chain) appears in the sequencing data of a study of blood T cell repertoires in COVID-19. At the level of the study: Samples representing acute and convalescent COVID-19 were sourced from the United States, Italy and Spain.

V shed 6 bases and J shed 2 bases, with 8 bases lying between them. The CDR3 is 12 amino acids. Germline assignment: CDR1 ENHRY and CDR2 SYGVKD. Here immunoSEQ multiplex PCR was the method, and the copy in TCRdb shows in-frame clones only, minus some. The table includes about 210,000 clones, about nine tenths detected once. The sample consisted of peripheral blood. The rearrangement joins TRBV10-3 to TRBJ2-7; D is possibly TRBD1 (5 bases). This TCR came from a middle-aged woman with acute or convalescent COVID-19. The CDR3 DNA reads TGTGCCATCAGCGACAGCACCTACGAGCAGTACGTC. As protein: CAISDSTYEQYV.